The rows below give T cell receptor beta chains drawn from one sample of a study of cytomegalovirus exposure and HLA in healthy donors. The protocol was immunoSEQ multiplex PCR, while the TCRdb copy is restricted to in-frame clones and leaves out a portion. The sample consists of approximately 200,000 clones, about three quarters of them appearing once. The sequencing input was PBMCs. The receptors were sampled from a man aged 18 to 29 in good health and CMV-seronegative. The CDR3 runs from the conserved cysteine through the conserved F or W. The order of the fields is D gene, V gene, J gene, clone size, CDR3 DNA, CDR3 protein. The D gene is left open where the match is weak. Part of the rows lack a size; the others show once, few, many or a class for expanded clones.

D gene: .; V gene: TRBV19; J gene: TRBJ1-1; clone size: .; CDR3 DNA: TGTGCCAGTAAACAGGTACAGAACACTGAAGCTTTCTTT; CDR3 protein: CASKQVQNTEAFF
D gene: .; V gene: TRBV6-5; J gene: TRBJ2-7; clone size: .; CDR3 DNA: TGTGCCTCAGCTCCGGGACAATTCTACGAGCAGTACTTC; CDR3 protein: CASAPGQFYEQYF
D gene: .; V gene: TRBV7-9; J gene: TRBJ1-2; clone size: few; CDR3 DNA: TGTGCCAGCAGCACACACAGAACCTATGGCTACACCTTC; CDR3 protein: CASSTHRTYGYTF
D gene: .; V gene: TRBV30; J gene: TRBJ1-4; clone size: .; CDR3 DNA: TGTGCCTGGGAAGCAGGCGATGAAAAACTGTTTTTT; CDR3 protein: CAWEAGDEKLFF
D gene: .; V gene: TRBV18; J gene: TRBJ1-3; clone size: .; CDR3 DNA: TGTGCCAGCTCACCACAGGAGTCTGGAAACACCATATATTTT; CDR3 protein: CASSPQESGNTIYF
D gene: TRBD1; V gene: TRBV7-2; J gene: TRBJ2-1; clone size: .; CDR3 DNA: TGTGCCGGCAGCTTAGCCGGGACAGGGGTACAGTTCTTC; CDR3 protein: CAGSLAGTGVQFF
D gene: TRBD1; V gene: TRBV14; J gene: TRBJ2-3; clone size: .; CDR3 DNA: TGTGCCAGCAGCCCCCTGGAGACAGGGAGAACAGATACGCAGTATTTT; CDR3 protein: CASSPLETGRTDTQYF
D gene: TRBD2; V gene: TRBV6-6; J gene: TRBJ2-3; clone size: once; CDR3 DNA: TGTGCCAGCAGTTACTTCGGGGGGGGTACAGATACGCAGTATTTT; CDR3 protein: CASSYFGGGTDTQYF
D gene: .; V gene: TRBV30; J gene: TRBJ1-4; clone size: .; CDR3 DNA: TGTGCCTCAGTCGGGGAGGGTAATGAAAAACTGTTTTTT; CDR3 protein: CASVGEGNEKLFF
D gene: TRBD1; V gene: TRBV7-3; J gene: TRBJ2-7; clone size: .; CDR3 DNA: TGTGCCAGCAGCTTAGACAGGGCTAACGAGCAGTACTTC; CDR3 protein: CASSLDRANEQYF
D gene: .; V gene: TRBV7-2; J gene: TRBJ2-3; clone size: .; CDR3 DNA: TGTGCCAGCAGCCCTTGGGGGCCGAACACAGATACGCAGTATTTT; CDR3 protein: CASSPWGPNTDTQYF
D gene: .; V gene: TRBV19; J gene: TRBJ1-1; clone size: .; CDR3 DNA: TGTGCCAGTAGTATCTCCCGCACTGAAGCTTTCTTT; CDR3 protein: CASSISRTEAFF
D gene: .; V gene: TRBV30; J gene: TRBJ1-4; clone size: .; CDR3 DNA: TGTGCCTGGAGGTCAGGACAGTTGTTTAATGAAAAACTGTTTTTT; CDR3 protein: CAWRSGQLFNEKLFF
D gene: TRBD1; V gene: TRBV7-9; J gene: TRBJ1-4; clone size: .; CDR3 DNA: TGTGCCAGCAGCTTAGGGCAGGGGGATGAAAAACTGTTTTTT; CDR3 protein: CASSLGQGDEKLFF
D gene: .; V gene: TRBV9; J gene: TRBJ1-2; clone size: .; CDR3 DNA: TGTGCCAGCAGCGTTGCTGCGGCCAGCTTGAACTATGGCTACACCTTC; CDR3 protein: CASSVAAASLNYGYTF
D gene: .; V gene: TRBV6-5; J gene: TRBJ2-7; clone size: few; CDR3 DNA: TGTGCCAGCAAAAACCCCGGACACGGTTACGAGCAGTACTTC; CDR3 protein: CASKNPGHGYEQYF
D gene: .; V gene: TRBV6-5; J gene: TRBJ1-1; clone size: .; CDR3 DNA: TGTGCCAGCAGTTTCTCCGCCAGTGCCTCGACTGAAGCTTTCTTT; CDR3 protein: CASSFSASASTEAFF
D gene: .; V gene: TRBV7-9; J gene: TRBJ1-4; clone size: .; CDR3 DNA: TGTGCCAGCAGCTTACGGTATAATGAAAAACTGTTTTTT; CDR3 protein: CASSLRYNEKLFF
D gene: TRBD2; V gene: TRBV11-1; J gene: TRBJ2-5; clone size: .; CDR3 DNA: TGTGCCAGCAGCTTGATAGCGGGAGGAATCGGGCAAGAGACCCAGTACTTC; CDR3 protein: CASSLIAGGIGQETQYF
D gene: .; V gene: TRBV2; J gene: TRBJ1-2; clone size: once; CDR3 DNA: TGTGCCAGCAGTGGGAAGTTCGAAGCGCACTATGGCTACACCTTC; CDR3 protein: CASSGKFEAHYGYTF
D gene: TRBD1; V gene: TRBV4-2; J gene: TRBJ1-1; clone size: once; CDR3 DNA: TGTGCCAGCAGCCAAGGGACAGGGAGTAGAAGCACTGAAGCTTTCTTT; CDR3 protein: CASSQGTGSRSTEAFF
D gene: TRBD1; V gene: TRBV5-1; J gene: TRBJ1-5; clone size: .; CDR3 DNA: TGCGCCAGCAGACCCACAGGGGGCAATCAGCCCCAGCATTTT; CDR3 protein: CASRPTGGNQPQHF
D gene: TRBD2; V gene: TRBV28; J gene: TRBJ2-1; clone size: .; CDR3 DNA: TGTGCCAGCAGTTTAAACCCGGGAGGCTTCTACAATGAGCAGTTCTTC; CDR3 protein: CASSLNPGGFYNEQFF
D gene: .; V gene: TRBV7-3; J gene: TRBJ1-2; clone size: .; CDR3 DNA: TGTGCCAGCAGCTTAACCCTGTCGGGGTTCTATGGCTACACCTTC; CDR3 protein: CASSLTLSGFYGYTF
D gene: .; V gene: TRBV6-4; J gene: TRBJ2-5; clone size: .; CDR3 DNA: TGTGCCAGCAGTGTCGGCTCAGGGGCCCAAGAGACCCAGTACTTC; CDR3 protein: CASSVGSGAQETQYF
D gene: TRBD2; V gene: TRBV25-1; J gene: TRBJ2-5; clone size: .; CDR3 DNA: TGTGCCAGCAGTGAAGTCGGGGGACTAGCAGGGGAGCAGTACTTC; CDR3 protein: CASSEVGGLAGEQYF
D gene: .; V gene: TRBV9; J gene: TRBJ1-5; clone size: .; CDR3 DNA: TGTGCCAGCAGCGTAGATGACGGGTTCCAGCCCCAGCATTTT; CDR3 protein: CASSVDDGFQPQHF
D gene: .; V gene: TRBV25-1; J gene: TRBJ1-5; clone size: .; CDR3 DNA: TGTGCCAGCGGAACAGGGAATCCCAATCAGCCCCAGCATTTT; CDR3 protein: CASGTGNPNQPQHF
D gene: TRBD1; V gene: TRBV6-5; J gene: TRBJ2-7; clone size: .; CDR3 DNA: TGTGCCAGCAGCCGGGACAGCACCTACGAGCAGTACTTC; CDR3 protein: CASSRDSTYEQYF
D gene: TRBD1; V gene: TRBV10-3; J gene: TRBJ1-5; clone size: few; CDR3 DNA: TGTGCCATCGCCGATGGACAGGGGGTGAATCAGCCCCAGCATTTT; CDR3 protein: CAIADGQGVNQPQHF
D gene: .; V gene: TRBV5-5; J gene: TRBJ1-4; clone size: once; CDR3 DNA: TGTGCCAGCAGCTTGGAAGGAGGATATGCAACTAATGAAAAACTGTTTTTT; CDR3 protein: CASSLEGGYATNEKLFF
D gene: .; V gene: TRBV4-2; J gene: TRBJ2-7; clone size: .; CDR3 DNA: TGTGCCAGCAGCCAAGGTGAACAGTTCGCCTACGAGCAGTACTTC; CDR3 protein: CASSQGEQFAYEQYF
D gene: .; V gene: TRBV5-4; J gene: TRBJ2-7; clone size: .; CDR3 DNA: TGTGCCAGCAGCTTGGGGTCGGGGGTTGAACAGTACTTC; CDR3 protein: CASSLGSGVEQYF
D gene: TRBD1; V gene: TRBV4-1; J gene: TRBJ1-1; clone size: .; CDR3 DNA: TGCGCCAGCAGCCAAGCCGGGACAGGGATAGTTCCTGAAGCTTTCTTT; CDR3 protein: CASSQAGTGIVPEAFF
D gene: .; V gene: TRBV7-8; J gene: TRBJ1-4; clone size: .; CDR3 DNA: TGTGCCAGCAGCTCTCGGGGGGTAAAACTGTTTTTT; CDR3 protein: CASSSRGVKLFF
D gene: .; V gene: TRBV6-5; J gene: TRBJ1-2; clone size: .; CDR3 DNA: TGTGCCAGCAGTTACCCAGGGGAATATGGCTACACCTTC; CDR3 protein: CASSYPGEYGYTF
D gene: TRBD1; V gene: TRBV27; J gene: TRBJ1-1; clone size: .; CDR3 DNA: TGTGCCAGCAGCCTCGGCAGGGGGCCCGGGGCTGAAGCTTTCTTT; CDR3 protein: CASSLGRGPGAEAFF
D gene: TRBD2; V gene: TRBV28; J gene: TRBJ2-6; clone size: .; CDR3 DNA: TGTGCCAGCAGTCTGGGGGGGGGTGGGTTTACTGGGGCCAACGTCCTGACTTTC; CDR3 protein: CASSLGGGGFTGANVLTF
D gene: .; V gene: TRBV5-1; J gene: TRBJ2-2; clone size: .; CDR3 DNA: TGCGCCAGCAGGATTTCAGGGTCGGTAAACACCGGGGAGCTGTTTTTT; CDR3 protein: CASRISGSVNTGELFF
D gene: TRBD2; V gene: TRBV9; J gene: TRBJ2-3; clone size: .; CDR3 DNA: TGTGCCAGCAGCGTAGGAACTAGCGGTAGCACAGATACGCAGTATTTT; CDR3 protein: CASSVGTSGSTDTQYF
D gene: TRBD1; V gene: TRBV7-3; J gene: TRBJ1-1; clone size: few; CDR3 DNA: TGTGCCAGCAGCCCGGACAGGAGGAGCACTGAAGCTTTCTTT; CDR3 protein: CASSPDRRSTEAFF
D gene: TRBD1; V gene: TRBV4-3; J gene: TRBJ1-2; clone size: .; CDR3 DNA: TGCGCCAGCAGCCAGTTTCGGACAGGAGTCTATGGCTACACCTTC; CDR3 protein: CASSQFRTGVYGYTF
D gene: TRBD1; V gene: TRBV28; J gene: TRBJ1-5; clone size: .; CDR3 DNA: TGTGCCAGCACCATAGGGGGACAGGTCAATCAGCCCCAGCATTTT; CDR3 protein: CASTIGGQVNQPQHF
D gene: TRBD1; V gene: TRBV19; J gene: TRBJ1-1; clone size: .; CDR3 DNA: TGTGCCAGTGGGACAGGGTTGGACACTGAAGCTTTCTTT; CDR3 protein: CASGTGLDTEAFF
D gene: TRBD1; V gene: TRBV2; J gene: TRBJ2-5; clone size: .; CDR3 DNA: TGTGCCAGCAGCGTTACAGGGGAACAAGAGACCCAGTACTTC; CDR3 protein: CASSVTGEQETQYF
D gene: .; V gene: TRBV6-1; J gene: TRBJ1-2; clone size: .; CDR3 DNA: TGTGCCAGCAGTCAAGTCAGGGACTATGGCTACACCTTC; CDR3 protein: CASSQVRDYGYTF
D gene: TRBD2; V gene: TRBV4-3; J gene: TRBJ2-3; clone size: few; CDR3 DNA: TGCGCCAGCAGCCAGGGGGGGACTAGCGGGAGTCCCACAGATACGCAGTATTTT; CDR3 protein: CASSQGGTSGSPTDTQYF
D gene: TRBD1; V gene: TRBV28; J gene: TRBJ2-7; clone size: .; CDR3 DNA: TGTGCCAGCAGTCAAACGGGACAGGGACTCTACGAGCAGTACTTC; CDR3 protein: CASSQTGQGLYEQYF
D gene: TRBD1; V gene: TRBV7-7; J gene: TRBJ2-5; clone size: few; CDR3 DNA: TGTGCTAGCAGCCCCAGGGGGACAGGGTACCAAGAGACCCAGTACTTC; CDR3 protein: CASSPRGTGYQETQYF
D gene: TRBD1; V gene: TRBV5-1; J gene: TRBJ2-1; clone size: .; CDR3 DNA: TGCGCCAGCAGCCAGCCCCCGGGACAGGGTTACAATGAGCAGTTCTTC; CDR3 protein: CASSQPPGQGYNEQFF
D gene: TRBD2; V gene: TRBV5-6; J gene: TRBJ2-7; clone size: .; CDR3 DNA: TGTGCCAGCAGCTCCGCCGGGACTAGCGGCGTCGAGCAGTACTTC; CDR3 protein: CASSSAGTSGVEQYF
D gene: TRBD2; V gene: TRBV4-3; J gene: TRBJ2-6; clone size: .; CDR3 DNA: TGCGCCAGCAGCCAAGAGCCTAGCGGGAGTGGCACTGGGGCCAACGTCCTGACTTTC; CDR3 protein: CASSQEPSGSGTGANVLTF